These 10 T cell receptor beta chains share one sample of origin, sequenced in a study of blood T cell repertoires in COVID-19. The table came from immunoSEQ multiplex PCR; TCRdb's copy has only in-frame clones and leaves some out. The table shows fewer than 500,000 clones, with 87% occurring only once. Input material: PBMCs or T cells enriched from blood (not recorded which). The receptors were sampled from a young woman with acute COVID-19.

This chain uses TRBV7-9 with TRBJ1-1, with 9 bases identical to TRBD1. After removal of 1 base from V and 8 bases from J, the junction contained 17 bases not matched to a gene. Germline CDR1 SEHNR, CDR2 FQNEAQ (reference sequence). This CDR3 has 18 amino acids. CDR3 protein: CASSLGLQGAYSTAEAFF. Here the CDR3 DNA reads TGTGCCAGCAGCTTAGGGCTACAGGGGGCATACAGTACGGCCGAAGCTTTCTTT.

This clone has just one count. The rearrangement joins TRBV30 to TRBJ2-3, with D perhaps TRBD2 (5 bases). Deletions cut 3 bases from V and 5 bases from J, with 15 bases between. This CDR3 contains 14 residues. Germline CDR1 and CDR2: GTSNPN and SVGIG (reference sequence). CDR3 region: CAWRILASGDTQYF. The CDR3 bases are TGTGCCTGGAGGATCCTAGCATCCGGAGATACGCAGTATTTT.

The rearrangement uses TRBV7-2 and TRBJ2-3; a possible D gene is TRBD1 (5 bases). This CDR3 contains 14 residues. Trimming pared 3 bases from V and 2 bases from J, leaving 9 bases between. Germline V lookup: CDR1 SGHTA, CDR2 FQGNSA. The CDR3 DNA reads TGTGCCAGCAGCTTCAGGGCCCACACAGATACGCAGTATTTT. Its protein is CASSFRAHTDTQYF.

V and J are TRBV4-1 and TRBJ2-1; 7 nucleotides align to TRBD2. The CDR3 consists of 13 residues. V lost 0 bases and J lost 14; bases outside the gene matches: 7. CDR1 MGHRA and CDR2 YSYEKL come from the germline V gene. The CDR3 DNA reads TGCGCCAGCAGCCAAGAGAAGCGGGAACGGAAGTTCTTC. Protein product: CASSQEKRERKFF.

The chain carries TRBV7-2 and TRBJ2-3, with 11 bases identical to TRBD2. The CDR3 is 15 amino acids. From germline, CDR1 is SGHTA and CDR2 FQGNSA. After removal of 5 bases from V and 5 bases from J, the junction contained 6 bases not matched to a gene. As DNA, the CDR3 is TGTGCCAGCAGCCGTCAACTAGCGGGAGTAGATACGCAGTATTTT. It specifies CASSRQLAGVDTQYF.

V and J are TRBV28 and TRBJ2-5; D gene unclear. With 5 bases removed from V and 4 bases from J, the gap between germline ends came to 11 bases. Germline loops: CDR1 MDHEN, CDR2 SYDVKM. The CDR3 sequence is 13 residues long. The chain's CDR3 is CASSPGKGETQYF. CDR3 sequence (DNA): TGTGCCAGCAGTCCGGGTAAAGGAGAGACCCAGTACTTC.

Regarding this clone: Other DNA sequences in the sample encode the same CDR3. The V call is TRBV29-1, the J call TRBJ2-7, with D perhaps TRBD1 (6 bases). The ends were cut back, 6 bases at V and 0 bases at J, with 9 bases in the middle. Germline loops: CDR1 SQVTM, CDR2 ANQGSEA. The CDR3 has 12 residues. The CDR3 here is CSVQGTSYEQYF. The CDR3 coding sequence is TGCAGCGTACAGGGTACCTCCTACGAGCAGTACTTC.

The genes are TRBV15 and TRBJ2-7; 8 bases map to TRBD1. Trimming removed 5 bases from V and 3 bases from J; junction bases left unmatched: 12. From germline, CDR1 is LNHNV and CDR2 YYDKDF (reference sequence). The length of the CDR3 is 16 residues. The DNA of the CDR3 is TGTGCCACCAGCGGGTGGACAGGGTCTTCACTCTACGAGCAGTACTTC. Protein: CATSGWTGSSLYEQYF.

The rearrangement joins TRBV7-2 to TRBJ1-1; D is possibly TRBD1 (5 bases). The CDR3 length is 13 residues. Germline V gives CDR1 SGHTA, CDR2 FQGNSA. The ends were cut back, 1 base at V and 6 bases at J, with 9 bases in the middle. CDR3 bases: TGTGCCAGCAGCTTAGAGGGGTTGGCTGAAGCTTTCTTT. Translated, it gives CASSLEGLAEAFF.

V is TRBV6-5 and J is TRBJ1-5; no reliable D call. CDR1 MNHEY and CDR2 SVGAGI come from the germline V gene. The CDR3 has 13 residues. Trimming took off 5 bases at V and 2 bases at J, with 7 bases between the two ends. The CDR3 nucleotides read TGTGCCAGCAGTCCTCGGGGCAATCAGCCCCAGCATTTT. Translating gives CASSPRGNQPQHF.